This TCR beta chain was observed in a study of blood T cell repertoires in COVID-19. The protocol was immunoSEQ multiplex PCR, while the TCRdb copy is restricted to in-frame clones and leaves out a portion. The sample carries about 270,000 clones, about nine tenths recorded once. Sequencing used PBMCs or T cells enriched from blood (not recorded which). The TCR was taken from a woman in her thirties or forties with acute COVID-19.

The CDR3 nucleotides read TGTGCCAGCAGCATTCATCGGGGACTCGGTGGGGAGACCCAGTACTTC. Its translation is CASSIHRGLGGETQYF. The rearrangement joins TRBV7-9 to TRBJ2-5, with D possibly being TRBD2 (6 bases). From germline, CDR1 is SEHNR and CDR2 FQNEAQ (reference sequence). The CDR3 has 16 residues. V was pared by 5 bases and J by 5 bases, with 21 bases between.